This TCR beta chain stems from a study of identical twins. Donors uniformly comprised healthy Caucasians. A single record per CDR3 protein comes from TCRdb applying MiXCR to the 5' RACE reads. The sample has around 530,000 distinct CDR3 sequences, 15% seen once. Notes on this clonotype: Its antigen is still unknown.

Germline CDR1 reads SGHVS; CDR2 reads FNYEAQ. This CDR3 spans 19 amino acids. Trimming pared 1 base from V and 0 bases from J, leaving 19 bases between. Notes on the study in general: The study found weaker excess twin sharing in beta out-of-frame sequences.

This sample was shared with a second study, whose subject was yellow fever vaccine responses in identical twins.

The sequence derives from a woman between 18 and 30 years old in good health. The chain carries TRBV7-6 and TRBJ2-1; no clear D. The sequencing sample was made of CD4+ T cells sorted from blood. DNA for the CDR3: TGTGCCAGCAGCTTAGATTGGATGAGCCTTAGTAGCTCCTACAATGAGCAGTTCTTC. Its translation is CASSLDWMSLSSSYNEQFF.